The 16 T cell receptor beta chains presented below share a single source sample, sequenced in a study of T cells in women clearing cervical HPV infection. Produced via immunoSEQ multiplex PCR; TCRdb's table is partial and in-frame only. This sample carries about 44,000 clones, with 0.95% to 1.5% going to the ten biggest clones. The sample was blood buffy coat. These receptors originate from a woman between 18 and 69 years old with a cervical HPV16 infection that either progressed to CIN3+ or cleared (not recorded which).

The chain's CDR3 is CASSLAAGLYGYTF. CDR3 DNA, as far as it was read: TGCGCCAGCAGCTTGGCCGCAGGGTTATATGGC. This chain connects TRBV5-1 to TRBJ1-2; D is possibly TRBD1 (5 bases). With the read ending 3 residues before the CDR3 end, the germline J gene is used to fill in that end. V lost 0 bases to trimming and J lost 5 bases, with 11 bases between them. Germline V gene data show CDR1 as SGHRS and CDR2 as YFSETQ. This CDR3 is built from 14 residues.

CDR3 DNA (partial): TGTGCCAGCTCACTACGGGAAGGGGTAGGGCAGCCC. It codes for CASSLREGVGQP. The CDR3 reads in full as CASSLREGVGQPQHF. The rearrangement links TRBV18 to TRBJ1-5, with D perhaps TRBD1 (5 bases). The observed sequence ends 3 residues before the CDR3 terminus, with the missing tail filled in from the germline J gene. V was shortened by 4 bases and J by 7 bases, with 17 bases between the two germline ends. The length of the CDR3 is 15 residues. Germline-derived CDR1 and CDR2 are KGHSH and LQKENI. Based on the CDR3 plus reference TRBV18 and TRBJ1-5, the full variable domain is NAGVMQNPRHLVRRRGQEARLRCSPMKGHSHVYWYRQLPEEGLKFMVYLQKENIIDESGMPKERFSAEFPKEGPSILRIQQVVRGDSAAYFCASSLREGVGQPQHFGDGTRLSIL.

Regarding this clone: From the germline J gene comes the end of the CDR3, since the read stops 3 residues before it. V is TRBV29-1 and J is TRBJ2-2; 8 nucleotides line up with TRBD2. V shed 7 bases and J 5 bases; nucleotides not matched to a gene: 6. The CDR3 runs to 13 residues. CDR1 SQVTM and CDR2 ANQGSEA come from the germline V gene. CDR3 bases read: TGCAGCGGGAGCGGGAGTCGTACCGGGGAG. It translates to CSGSGSRTGE. The whole CDR3 reads CSGSGSRTGELFF.

Regarding this clone: The sequence runs out 3 residues before the end of the CDR3; the remainder is reconstructed from the germline J gene. The V call is TRBV20-1, the J call TRBJ2-7; D call uncertain. Per the germline V gene, CDR1 is DFQATT and CDR2 is SNEGSKA (reference sequence). The CDR3 is 12 residues long. V was trimmed by 3 bases and J by 1 base, leaving 7 bases between them. Partial CDR3 DNA: TGCAGTGCTAGGGTCGGGTCCTACGAG. Encoded protein: CSARVGSYE. The entire CDR3 reads CSARVGSYEQYF.

To note about this clone: The CDR3 end is not reached by the read, which stops 3 residues before it; the germline J gene fills it in. The chain recombines TRBV10-3 with TRBJ1-5, with D possibly being TRBD1 (5 bases). From germline, CDR1 is ENHRY and CDR2 SYGVKD. The germline V and J ends were trimmed by 8 bases and 4 bases, with 12 bases remaining between them. The CDR3 spans 13 residues. CDR3: CAIGRGDNQPQHF. Partial CDR3 DNA: TGTGCCATCGGGAGGGGTGATAATCAGCCC.

Comment on this clone: The CDR3 end lies 3 residues beyond the end of the read and is filled in from the germline J gene. This chain uses TRBV7-3 with TRBJ2-3; TRBD1 aligns across 11 bases. The CDR3 is 15 amino acids. The V gene end was trimmed by 6 bases and the J gene end by 4 bases; junction bases not matched to a gene: 6. The germline gives CDR1 SGHTA, CDR2 FQGTGA. The CDR3 region is CASRFPGQGADTQYF. The covered CDR3 bases are TGTGCCAGCAGGTTCCCGGGACAGGGGGCAGATACG.

Worth noting for this clone: The read halts 3 residues ahead of the CDR3 end, with the missing end drawn from the germline J gene. V gene TRBV19 combines with J gene TRBJ1-4, with D tentatively TRBD1 (5 bases). Looked up from germline, CDR1 is LNHDA and CDR2 is SQIVND (reference sequence). The CDR3 has 15 residues. Trimming took 4 bases from V and 0 from J, leaving 9 bases between them. CDR3 in amino acids: CASSRDSATNEKLFF. Partial CDR3 DNA: TGTGCCAGTAGTAGAGACAGTGCAACTAATGAAAAA.

As regards this clone: The DNA ends 3 residues before the CDR3 does, and the rest of the CDR3 is filled in from the germline J gene. The gene calls are TRBV19 and TRBJ1-1, with a tentative D call TRBD1 (6 bases). V was trimmed by 3 bases and J by 0 bases, leaving 17 bases between them. This CDR3 has 17 residues. Germline values: CDR1 LNHDA, CDR2 SQIVND (reference sequence). CDR3 sequence: CASSIGQTYSLNTEAFF. The covered CDR3 bases are TGTGCCAGTAGTATCGGACAGACTTACTCCTTGAACACTGAA.

About this clone: The read comes to an end 3 residues before the CDR3 does, leaving the germline J gene to fill in the end. The chain uses TRBV2 and TRBJ1-6; D uncertain. Germline CDR1 and CDR2: SNHLY and FYNNEI. Trimming shortened V by 5 bases and J by 9 bases, and 14 bases separated the two germline ends. The CDR3 consists of 14 residues. The sequenced CDR3 bases are TGTGCCAGCAGTCCGAGGGTTCTCGGTTCACCC. It codes for CASSPRVLGSP. The CDR3, in full, reads CASSPRVLGSPLHF.

Regarding this clone: The sequenced fragment ends 3 residues before the CDR3 boundary, so the rest is inferred from the germline J gene. The genes are TRBV7-6 and TRBJ1-1; 7 nucleotides match TRBD1. The V segment lost 1 base and the J segment 0 bases; nucleotides outside the gene matches: 8. This CDR3 is built from 17 residues. CDR1 SGHVS and CDR2 FNYEAQ come from the germline V gene. CDR3 sequence reads: CASSLGIRTGLNTEAFF. The DNA read from the CDR3 is TGTGCCAGCAGCTTAGGGATTAGGACAGGTTTGAACACTGAA. Combining the CDR3 with reference TRBV7-6 and TRBJ1-1 gives the whole variable domain GAGVSQSPRYKVTKRGQDVALRCDPISGHVSLYWYRQALGQGPEFLTYFNYEAQQDKSGLPNDRFSAERPEGSISTLTIQRTEQRDSAMYRCASSLGIRTGLNTEAFFGQGTRLTVV.

A remark on this clone: The CDR3 end lies 3 residues beyond the end of the read and is filled in from the germline J gene. The V call is TRBV20-1, the J call TRBJ2-1; D perhaps matches TRBD2 (6 bases). Germline V gene lookup returns CDR1 DFQATT and CDR2 SNEGSKA (reference sequence). The CDR3 consists of 14 residues. V lost 0 bases and J 6 bases, leaving 12 bases between the germline ends. The CDR3 DNA, read in part, is TGCAGTGCTAGAGATTTAGCGGTTACCAATGAG. Translating gives CSARDLAVTNE. The entire CDR3 protein reads CSARDLAVTNEQFF.

As regards this clone: From the germline J gene comes the end of the CDR3, since the read stops 3 residues before it. V gene TRBV30 combines with J gene TRBJ1-5, with D possibly being TRBD1 (5 bases). The CDR3 extends over 18 amino acids. V dropped 3 bases and J dropped 0 bases, with 21 bases sitting between them. CDR1 and CDR2 (germline): GTSNPN, SVGIG (reference sequence). CDR3 residues: CAWSVGGSFPYSNQPQHF. The CDR3 DNA, read in part, is TGTGCCTGGAGCGTGGGGGGGTCCTTCCCTTATAGCAATCAGCCC.

Concerning this clone: The sequence runs out 3 residues before the end of the CDR3; the remainder is reconstructed from the germline J gene. The chain uses TRBV7-2 and TRBJ1-5; a possible D gene is TRBD1 (5 bases). CDR1 is SGHTA and CDR2 is FQGNSA in the germline V gene. The CDR3 consists of 14 residues. The ends were cut back, 8 bases at V and 0 bases at J, with 11 bases in the middle. Incomplete CDR3 DNA: TGTGCCAGCGTCGGACAAAATAGCAATCAGCCC. This sequence encodes CASVGQNSNQP. The full CDR3 sequence reads CASVGQNSNQPQHF.

On this clone: Sequencing ends 3 residues short of the CDR3 end; the germline J gene provides the rest. The J gene is TRBJ2-3, the V gene TRBV5-4; maybe TRBD1 (6 bases). Germline V gene lookup returns CDR1 SGHNT and CDR2 YYREEE (reference sequence). This CDR3 region has 15 residues. V dropped 3 bases and J dropped 2 bases, with 13 bases sitting between them. Partial CDR3 DNA: TGTGCCAGCAGCTCAGGGGCTTTTTTCACAGATACG. Translating it yields CASSSGAFFTDT. The CDR3 in its entirety is CASSSGAFFTDTQYF.

In regard to this clone: The read terminates 3 residues before the CDR3 end, so the remaining end is supplied by the germline J gene. Other nucleotide sequences from this sample produce the same CDR3. The J gene is TRBJ1-3, the V gene TRBV30; the match to TRBD1 covers 7 bases. Looked up from germline, CDR1 is GTSNPN and CDR2 is SVGIG (reference sequence). The length of the CDR3 is 15 residues. V trimming: 3 bases; J trimming: 7 bases; junction bases outside the gene matches: 12. CDR3 DNA, as far as it was read: TGTGCCTGGAGACCCACAGGGGCTCTGAGGAACACC. Translated, it gives CAWRPTGALRNT. The entire CDR3 protein is CAWRPTGALRNTIYF.

As regards this clone: The read ends 3 residues before the CDR3 terminus; that terminus is restored from the germline J gene. The chain links TRBV20-1 to TRBJ2-3, with 11 bases aligning to TRBD2. Looked up from germline, CDR1 is DFQATT and CDR2 is SNEGSKA (reference sequence). The trim removed 6 bases at V and 4 bases at J, leaving 6 bases unmatched. The CDR3 is 14 residues long. Partial CDR3 DNA: TGCAGTGCCACGACTAGCGGGAACGCAGATACG. This gives the protein CSATTSGNADT. The entire CDR3 protein reads CSATTSGNADTQYF.